The next 10 T cell receptor beta chains were all read from a single sample in a study of cytomegalovirus exposure and HLA in healthy donors. Primers included in the PCR were 60 Vbeta and 13 Jbeta primers. Here immunoSEQ multiplex PCR was the method, and the copy in TCRdb shows in-frame clones only, minus some. The sample consists of 200,000 or so clones, 87% of them appearing once. Specimen: PBMCs. The source is a man between 25 and 39 years old in good health and CMV-seronegative.

This clone was picked up a small number of times. The rearrangement uses TRBV19 and TRBJ1-1; D call uncertain. Germline-derived CDR1 and CDR2 are LNHDA and SQIVND (reference sequence). The CDR3 is 14 amino acids. The V gene lost 3 bases and the J gene lost 2 bases, with 10 bases spanning the gap. The CDR3 DNA reads as TGTGCCAGTAGTATTGGAGGATATAACACTGAAGCTTTCTTT. As protein: CASSIGGYNTEAFF. Using reference TRBV19 and TRBJ1-1 for the parts outside the CDR3, the full variable domain is DGGITQSPKYLFRKEGQNVTLSCEQNLNHDAMYWYRQDPGQGLRLIYYSQIVNDFQKGDIAEGYSVSREKKESFPLTVTSAQKNPTAFYLCASSIGGYNTEAFFGQGTRLTVV.

The V gene is TRBV5-1, the J gene TRBJ1-4, with D uncertain. In germline, CDR1 is SGHRS, CDR2 YFSETQ. V lost 5 bases, J lost 0 bases, and 11 bases lay in between. The CDR3 covers 15 residues. This chain's CDR3 is CASRRHSTTNEKLFF. In DNA, the CDR3 is TGCGCCAGCAGACGCCACTCTACAACTAATGAAAAACTGTTTTTT.

This clone appeared a few times. This chain uses TRBV28 with TRBJ2-3, with 9 bases fitting TRBD2. The CDR3 is 16 amino acids. V was clipped by 7 bases and J by 0 bases; unmatched bases: 8. CDR1 and CDR2 from the germline V gene are MDHEN and SYDVKM. CDR3 region: CASIQRGVVSTDTQYF. Here the CDR3 DNA reads TGTGCCAGCATCCAGCGGGGGGTGGTGAGCACAGATACGCAGTATTTT.

The chain carries TRBV4-1 and TRBJ1-4, with 7 bases fitting TRBD1. Germline V CDR1 and CDR2: MGHRA, YSYEKL. This CDR3 contains 17 residues. J lost 8 bases, V lost 0 bases, and 12 bases had no gene match. The CDR3 is CASSQDGLQGGQEKLFF. The CDR3 DNA sequence: TGCGCCAGCAGCCAAGATGGCCTACAAGGGGGCCAGGAAAAACTGTTTTTT.

Comment on this clone: One end of the junction varies from germline; a read error may be responsible. The rearrangement joins TRBV7-9 to TRBJ1-2, with a possible D match to TRBD1 (5 bases). This CDR3 is 15 amino acids long. Germline V gives CDR1 SEHNR, CDR2 FQNEAQ (reference sequence). CDR3 protein: CSSSSRIRGAYGYTF. CDR3 nucleotide sequence: TGTTCCAGCAGCTCTCGCATAAGGGGCGCCTATGGCTACACCTTC.

The V gene is TRBV5-6, the J gene TRBJ2-3, with 11 bases lining up with TRBD1. The CDR3 runs 16 residues. The trim removed 3 bases at V and 0 bases at J, leaving 3 bases unmatched. CDR1 SGHDT and CDR2 YYEEEE come from the germline V gene. The CDR3 spells CASSSGQGASTDTQYF. The CDR3 bases are TGTGCCAGCAGCTCAGGACAGGGGGCAAGCACAGATACGCAGTATTTT.

The CDR3 DNA reads as TGTGCCAGCAGCTCGTCGGACAGGCCTGTTAATCAGCCCCAGCATTTT. Its translation: CASSSSDRPVNQPQHF. This chain uses TRBV21-1 with TRBJ1-5; the table's TRBD1 call for D was not verified on the DNA. TRBV21-1 is a pseudogene segment. This CDR3 is built from 16 residues.

The CDR3 nucleotides are TGTGCCAGCAGTTTAATCGGGACAGGGGTTACCAAAACTGAAGCTTTCTTT. Protein product: CASSLIGTGVTKTEAFF. This sequence joins TRBV28 and TRBJ1-1; 10 bases agree with TRBD1. The V and J ends lost 2 bases and 5 bases, in that order; junction bases with no gene match: 11. Germline CDR1 MDHEN, CDR2 SYDVKM. The CDR3 extends over 17 amino acids.

This clone turned up a few times. V is TRBV5-1 and J is TRBJ2-3, with 12 bases that match TRBD2. Germline assignment: CDR1 SGHRS and CDR2 YFSETQ. The CDR3 is 15 amino acids. The V and J ends lost 5 bases and 6 bases, in that order; junction bases with no gene match: 7. CDR3 nucleotide sequence: TGCGCCAGCAGGGCTAGCGGGGGGGCTGGGGATACGCAGTATTTT. Translating it yields CASRASGGAGDTQYF.

The chain carries TRBV28 and TRBJ1-5; 8 nucleotides line up with TRBD1. The CDR3 covers 16 residues. Germline CDR1 reads MDHEN; CDR2 reads SYDVKM. Trimming cost V 5 bases and J 9 bases; bases outside gene matches: 15. DNA of the CDR3: TGTGCCAGCAGTCCCCAGACAGGGGCGTCGTTTCGGCCCCAGCATTTT. Translation: CASSPQTGASFRPQHF.